Listed below are T cell receptor beta chains from one sample, sequenced in a study of Ad26.COV2.S vaccination and SARS-CoV-2 variants. This table comes from immunoSEQ multiplex PCR, and its TCRdb copy is limited to in-frame clones, with some not included. The sample lists around 340,000 clones, 75% to 90% occurring once. Source: peripheral blood, taken in a trial of Ad26.COV2.S vaccine versus placebo. All receptors come from a person aged 18 to 59 who received the Ad26.COV2.S COVID-19 vaccine or a placebo. Both conserved end residues are part of each CDR3. D genes are given only for firm matches. Some rows have no size entry. The others give once, few or many, or a class for an expanded clone.

J gene: TRBJ1-1; V gene: TRBV3-1/TRBV3-2; clone size: .; D gene: .; CDR3 DNA: TGTGCCAGCAGCCAAGAATCTGAAGCTTTCTTT; CDR3 protein: CASSQESEAFF
J gene: TRBJ2-1; V gene: TRBV5-5; clone size: .; D gene: .; CDR3 DNA: TGTGCCAGCAGCCTGGGGGTAGTCGGGAACAATGAGCAGTTCTTC; CDR3 protein: CASSLGVVGNNEQFF
J gene: TRBJ1-5; V gene: TRBV20-1; clone size: .; D gene: TRBD1; CDR3 DNA: TGCAGTGCTAGTAATTGGCAGGGGGCTCCGGGTCAGCCCCAGCATTTT; CDR3 protein: CSASNWQGAPGQPQHF
J gene: TRBJ2-1; V gene: TRBV5-4; clone size: .; D gene: TRBD2; CDR3 DNA: TGTGCCAGCAGCGGACTAGTTGCAAATGAGCAGTTCTTC; CDR3 protein: CASSGLVANEQFF
J gene: TRBJ2-5; V gene: TRBV7-9; clone size: .; D gene: TRBD1; CDR3 DNA: TGTGCCAGCAGCTTGTCAGGGGGCTGGGAGACCCAGTACTTC; CDR3 protein: CASSLSGGWETQYF
J gene: TRBJ1-4; V gene: TRBV15; clone size: once; D gene: .; CDR3 DNA: TGTGCCACCAGTCAAGGGTTGGCTAATGAAAAACTGTTTTTT; CDR3 protein: CATSQGLANEKLFF
J gene: TRBJ2-7; V gene: TRBV19; clone size: few; D gene: .; CDR3 DNA: TGTGCCAGTAGTCCCTTAACTAGATACGAGCAGTACTTC; CDR3 protein: CASSPLTRYEQYF
J gene: TRBJ2-5; V gene: TRBV5-1; clone size: .; D gene: TRBD1; CDR3 DNA: TGCGCCAGCAGCTTGGGTGGGACAGGGATCCAAGAGACCCAGTACTTC; CDR3 protein: CASSLGGTGIQETQYF
J gene: TRBJ2-3; V gene: TRBV11-3; clone size: .; D gene: .; CDR3 DNA: TGTGCCAGCAGCTTTTCCGGGGGCACAGATACGCAGTATTTT; CDR3 protein: CASSFSGGTDTQYF
J gene: TRBJ2-5; V gene: TRBV9; clone size: few; D gene: TRBD2; CDR3 DNA: TGTGCCAGCAGCGTAGGAGCGGGATATCTCCAAGAGACCCAGTACTTC; CDR3 protein: CASSVGAGYLQETQYF
J gene: TRBJ1-4; V gene: TRBV25-1; clone size: .; D gene: .; CDR3 DNA: TGTGCCAGCCGCCGGGGGCCGAATGAAAAACTGTTTTTT; CDR3 protein: CASRRGPNEKLFF
J gene: TRBJ1-1; V gene: TRBV20-1; clone size: many; D gene: TRBD1; CDR3 DNA: TGCAGTGCTAGTCCGGGACAGGGTCGTTCCACTGAAGCTTTCTTT; CDR3 protein: CSASPGQGRSTEAFF
J gene: TRBJ2-3; V gene: TRBV7-9; clone size: .; D gene: .; CDR3 DNA: TGTGCCAGCAGCTTAACGGCGAGGACCTCGGGTGCAGATACGCAGTATTTT; CDR3 protein: CASSLTARTSGADTQYF
J gene: TRBJ2-5; V gene: TRBV3-1/TRBV3-2; clone size: .; D gene: .; CDR3 DNA: TGTGCCAGCAGCCAAGGGGGAAGGAGGCGAGAGACCCAGTACTTC; CDR3 protein: CASSQGGRRRETQYF
J gene: TRBJ1-5; V gene: TRBV19; clone size: .; D gene: .; CDR3 DNA: TGTGCCAGTAGTATAGATCATAGCAATCAGCCCCAGCATTTT; CDR3 protein: CASSIDHSNQPQHF
J gene: TRBJ2-3; V gene: TRBV11-3; clone size: .; D gene: TRBD2; CDR3 DNA: TGTGCCAGCAGCTTAGGCCTAGCGGGAGGGCCCACAGATACGCAGTATTTT; CDR3 protein: CASSLGLAGGPTDTQYF
J gene: TRBJ1-2; V gene: TRBV6-5; clone size: .; D gene: .; CDR3 DNA: TGTGCCAGCAGGCCGCCAGGAACACGGGGCTACACCTTC; CDR3 protein: CASRPPGTRGYTF
J gene: TRBJ1-1; V gene: TRBV2; clone size: once; D gene: TRBD1; CDR3 DNA: TGTGCCAGCAAGAAGGAAAGGAACAGGGGTCATGGCACTGAAGCTTTCTTT; CDR3 protein: CASKKERNRGHGTEAFF
J gene: TRBJ1-5; V gene: TRBV24-1; clone size: few; D gene: .; CDR3 DNA: TGTGCCACCAGTGGTGGCAGGGGCACTCAGCCCCAGCATTTT; CDR3 protein: CATSGGRGTQPQHF
J gene: TRBJ2-1; V gene: TRBV19; clone size: .; D gene: .; CDR3 DNA: TGTGCCAGTAGTATGGGGAGTAGCAGGAGGGGGGGTGAGCAGTTCTTC; CDR3 protein: CASSMGSSRRGGEQFF
J gene: TRBJ1-4; V gene: TRBV5-1; clone size: .; D gene: TRBD1; CDR3 DNA: TGCGCCAGCAGCAATCCATTACAGGGGCCGCCCGCAACTAATGAAAAACTGTTTTTT; CDR3 protein: CASSNPLQGPPATNEKLFF
J gene: TRBJ2-6; V gene: TRBV5-6; clone size: .; D gene: .; CDR3 DNA: TGTGCCAGCAGCTTAACCGGGGCCAACGTCCTGACTTTC; CDR3 protein: CASSLTGANVLTF
J gene: TRBJ1-1; V gene: TRBV11-2; clone size: .; D gene: .; CDR3 DNA: TGTGCCAGCAGCTTGGATCGAAACACTGAAGCTTTCTTT; CDR3 protein: CASSLDRNTEAFF
J gene: TRBJ1-1; V gene: TRBV19; clone size: .; D gene: .; CDR3 DNA: TGTGCCAGTAGTATGGGGGGGCTCCTGAACACTGAAGCTTTCTTT; CDR3 protein: CASSMGGLLNTEAFF
J gene: TRBJ2-3; V gene: TRBV2; clone size: .; D gene: .; CDR3 DNA: TGTGCCAGCAGTGCTGAACAGTTCACAGATACGCAGTATTTT; CDR3 protein: CASSAEQFTDTQYF
J gene: TRBJ2-1; V gene: TRBV3-1/TRBV3-2; clone size: .; D gene: TRBD2; CDR3 DNA: TGTGCCAGCAGCCCGGGACTAGCGGGCAAGCAGTTCTTC; CDR3 protein: CASSPGLAGKQFF
J gene: TRBJ2-1; V gene: TRBV19; clone size: .; D gene: TRBD2; CDR3 DNA: TGTGCCACTACTAGCGGGTTTTGGGAGAGGCTCTCCTACAATGAGCAGTTCTTC; CDR3 protein: CATTSGFWERLSYNEQFF
J gene: TRBJ2-1; V gene: TRBV12-5; clone size: .; D gene: .; CDR3 DNA: TGTGCTAGTGGTTCCGCTAATTGGAATGAGCAGTTCTTC; CDR3 protein: CASGSANWNEQFF
J gene: TRBJ1-1; V gene: TRBV2; clone size: few; D gene: TRBD1; CDR3 DNA: TGTGCCAGCACCAGGGACAGAGAAGCTTTCTTT; CDR3 protein: CASTRDREAFF
J gene: TRBJ1-1; V gene: TRBV6-5; clone size: .; D gene: .; CDR3 DNA: TGTGCCAGCAGAGACATCACTGAAGCTTTCTTT; CDR3 protein: CASRDITEAFF
J gene: TRBJ2-7; V gene: TRBV4-1; clone size: .; D gene: .; CDR3 DNA: TGCGCCAGCAGCCAGGCCCCAGCGTTCACCTACGAGCAGTACTTC; CDR3 protein: CASSQAPAFTYEQYF